This T cell receptor beta chain was identified in a study of blood T cells in healthy people across ages. The CDR3 loop spans 15 amino acids. Germline CDR1 DFQATT, CDR2 SNEGSKA (reference sequence). Through a sample-barcoded 5' primer and a J-beta primer mix, a second PCR was run for roughly 6 to 12 cycles. TCRdb reprocessed the 5' RACE reads with MiXCR, giving one entry per CDR3 protein. The sample shows approximately 1.5 million distinct CDR3 sequences, roughly two fifths of them seen only once. The material sequenced was blood. This rearrangement joins TRBV20-1 to TRBJ2-4, with 13 bases aligning to TRBD2. Gene TRBJ2-7 matches the end of the DNA better, so the J call may be wrong. This TCR derives from a woman in her late teens or twenties in good health. The CDR3 sequence is CSAEELAGGRYEQYF. The CDR3 DNA reads TGCAGTGCAGAAGAACTAGCGGGAGGGCGGTACGAGCAGTACTTC.